One and the same sample provided the 17 T cell receptor beta chains below, sequenced in a study of T cell changes during pregnancy in multiple sclerosis. The table came from immunoSEQ multiplex PCR; TCRdb's copy has only in-frame clones and leaves some out. Counted here are 70,000 to 95,000 clones, around 93% occurring once; the ten biggest clones make up 2.2%. The sample was peripheral blood, taken in the third trimester of pregnancy. Receptors originate from a female donor with multiple sclerosis, enrolled in a pregnancy study.

This clone was counted once. V is TRBV5-4 and J is TRBJ2-2; TRBD2 matches 11 bases. The CDR3 length is 15 residues. CDR1 is SGHNT, CDR2 YYREEE, per germline (reference sequence). V shed 2 bases, J shed 8 bases, and the junction held 5 bases outside the gene matches. Here the CDR3 DNA reads TGTGCCAGCAGCTTTAGCGGGAGGGCTCAAGGGGAGCTGTTTTTT. Amino acid sequence: CASSFSGRAQGELFF.

The gene calls are TRBV5-1 and TRBJ1-2; possible D gene TRBD1, 5 bases. There are 19 residues in the CDR3. V was pared by 3 bases and J by 3 bases, with 27 bases between. Germline lookup yields CDR1 SGHRS and CDR2 YFSETQ. The CDR3 reads CASSSPKSPGLITDYGYTF. Here the CDR3 DNA reads TGCGCCAGCAGCTCGCCCAAATCGCCGGGACTCATCACGGACTATGGCTACACCTTC.

The chain combines TRBV12-5 with TRBJ2-3; D uncertain. The CDR3 is 11 amino acids. Germline V gene sequence: CDR1 LGHNT, CDR2 FRNRAP. CDR3 sequence reads: CPAPNPLWQYF. The DNA for the CDR3 is TGTCCTGCGCCCAATCCCTTGTGGCAGTATTTT.

The chain carries TRBV6-5 and TRBJ2-7, with 9 bases that match TRBD2. Germline lookup yields CDR1 MNHEY and CDR2 SVGAGI. The CDR3 is 14 amino acids. Trimming at V came to 5 bases and at J to 2 bases, leaving 4 bases not matched to a gene. The CDR3 reads CASSGSGSPYEQYF. The CDR3 nucleotides are TGTGCCAGCAGTGGTAGCGGGAGCCCCTACGAGCAGTACTTC.

V gene TRBV5-4 combines with J gene TRBJ2-3; 13 bases map to TRBD2. Germline V gene data show CDR1 as SGHNT and CDR2 as YYREEE (reference sequence). This CDR3 is 17 amino acids long. V gave up 0 bases and J gave up 1 base; unmatched junction bases: 2. CDR3 bases: TGTGCCAGCAGCTTGGGGACTAGCGGGGGACGCACAGATACGCAGTATTTT. Translating gives CASSLGTSGGRTDTQYF. The full variable domain, with the rest looked up from reference TRBV5-4 and TRBJ2-3, is ETGVTQSPTHLIKTRGQQVTLRCSSQSGHNTVSWYQQALGQGPQFIFQYYREEENGRGNFPPRFSGLQFPNYSSELNVNALELDDSALYLCASSLGTSGGRTDTQYFGPGTRLTVL.

The gene calls are TRBV11-2 and TRBJ1-5; TRBD1 agrees at 9 bases. Germline loops: CDR1 SGHAT, CDR2 FQNNGV. The CDR3 has 15 amino acids. With V trimmed by 1 base and J by 4 bases, 2 bases remained unmatched. This chain's CDR3 is CASSLVGTGNQPQHF. CDR3 coding DNA: TGTGCCAGCAGCTTAGTAGGGACAGGGAATCAGCCCCAGCATTTT.

The V gene is TRBV6-5, the J gene TRBJ2-2; D gene unclear. Trimming removed 3 bases at V and 1 base at J, with 6 bases between. Germline V gene sequence: CDR1 MNHEY, CDR2 SVGAGI. The CDR3 consists of 14 residues. The CDR3: CASSYLKNTGELFF. The CDR3 DNA sequence: TGTGCCAGCAGTTATCTTAAGAACACCGGGGAGCTGTTTTTT.

The table lists this clone with a count of one. The chain combines TRBV9 with TRBJ2-5; D may be TRBD2 (5 bases). The V end lost 0 bases, the J end lost 1 base, and 7 bases lay between the germline ends. CDR1 and CDR2 from the germline V gene are SGDLS and YYNGEE. The CDR3 runs to 14 residues. The CDR3 protein is CASSVVGGQETQYF. The CDR3 DNA reads as TGTGCCAGCAGCGTAGTTGGAGGCCAAGAGACCCAGTACTTC.

The rearrangement uses TRBV7-9 and TRBJ1-1; 7 positions match TRBD1. Germline CDR1 is SEHNR and CDR2 is FQNEAQ (reference sequence). V lost 1 base, J lost 7 bases, and 6 bases stayed unmatched. CDR3 size: 14 residues. For the CDR3, the DNA is TGTGCCAGCAGCTTAGGGGTCGGGGACAGTGAAGCTTTCTTT. This translates into CASSLGVGDSEAFF.

J is TRBJ2-6 and V is TRBV10-3; 10 positions match TRBD1. CDR1 and CDR2 (germline): ENHRY, SYGVKD. This CDR3 has 15 amino acids. With V trimmed by 7 bases and J by 4 bases, 4 bases remained unmatched. The CDR3 region has the DNA TGTGCCATCAAGGGACAGGGGACAGGGGCCAACGTCCTGACTTTC. Encoded protein: CAIKGQGTGANVLTF.

CDR3: CASSDLGNEQFF. CDR3 nucleotide sequence: TGTGCCAGCAGCGACCTAGGCAATGAGCAGTTCTTC. This chain connects TRBV9 to TRBJ2-1; D uncertain. The germline V gene has CDR1 SGDLS and CDR2 YYNGEE. CDR3 length: 12 amino acids. V gave up 3 bases and J gave up 6 bases, with 7 bases separating them.

The gene calls are TRBV29-1 and TRBJ2-5; 9 bases fit TRBD2. CDR3 length equals 12 residues. V lost 6 bases to trimming and J lost 7 bases; unmatched junction nucleotides: 6. Germline V gives CDR1 SQVTM, CDR2 ANQGSEA. The CDR3 DNA follows: TGCAGCGTGGGACTAGCACTGGGGACCCAGTACTTC. This gives the protein CSVGLALGTQYF.

V gene TRBV30 combines with J gene TRBJ2-7; TRBD2 is a possible D gene (6 bases). V was cut by 3 bases and J by 1 base, with 22 bases left in between. The CDR3 is made up of 17 amino acids. Germline V gene data show CDR1 as GTSNPN and CDR2 as SVGIG (reference sequence). In nucleotides, the CDR3 is TGTGCCTGGAGAGTGGGAAAGGGAGGAGGGGTGTCCTACGAGCAGTACTTC. It codes for CAWRVGKGGGVSYEQYF.

This sequence joins TRBV23-1 and TRBJ1-1, with a possible D match to TRBD1 (6 bases). TRBV23-1 is treated as an ORF (open reading frame) with a function not yet certain. The CDR3 contains 15 residues. Trimming cost V 7 bases and J 1 base, with 16 bases left between them. In DNA form, the CDR3 reads TGCGCCAGCAATATAAAGCGGGGGCAGAACACTGAAGCTTTCTTT. Residues: CASNIKRGQNTEAFF.

CDR3 nucleotide sequence: TGTGCCAGCAGCCCACGGGCCCGGACTGGTGGCTACACCTTC. This codes for CASSPRARTGGYTF. The chain links TRBV28 to TRBJ1-2, with D uncertain. The V gene lost 6 bases and the J gene lost 7 bases, with 18 bases spanning the gap. CDR1 MDHEN and CDR2 SYDVKM come from the germline V gene. The CDR3 is made up of 14 amino acids.

Regarding this clone: An end of the junction differs from the germline gene, which may be a read error. The chain combines TRBV7-7 with TRBJ2-3; 11 nucleotides match TRBD2. The CDR3 has 15 residues. The germline CDR1 and CDR2 sequences are SSHAT and FNYEAQ (reference sequence). The CDR3 DNA reads as TGTGCTAGCAGCTTAGGAGGACTAGCGGGAGATACGCAGTATTTT. It yields the protein CASSLGGLAGDTQYF.

The gene calls are TRBV5-8 and TRBJ1-2, with D possibly being TRBD1 (5 bases). Germline CDR1 is SGHTS and CDR2 is YDEGEE. The CDR3 sequence is 14 residues long. With 2 bases removed from V and 6 bases from J, the gap between germline ends came to 14 bases. The CDR3 DNA is TGTGCCAGCAGCTTCGCAGGGAACCGGGATGGCTACACCTTC. Protein sequence: CASSFAGNRDGYTF.